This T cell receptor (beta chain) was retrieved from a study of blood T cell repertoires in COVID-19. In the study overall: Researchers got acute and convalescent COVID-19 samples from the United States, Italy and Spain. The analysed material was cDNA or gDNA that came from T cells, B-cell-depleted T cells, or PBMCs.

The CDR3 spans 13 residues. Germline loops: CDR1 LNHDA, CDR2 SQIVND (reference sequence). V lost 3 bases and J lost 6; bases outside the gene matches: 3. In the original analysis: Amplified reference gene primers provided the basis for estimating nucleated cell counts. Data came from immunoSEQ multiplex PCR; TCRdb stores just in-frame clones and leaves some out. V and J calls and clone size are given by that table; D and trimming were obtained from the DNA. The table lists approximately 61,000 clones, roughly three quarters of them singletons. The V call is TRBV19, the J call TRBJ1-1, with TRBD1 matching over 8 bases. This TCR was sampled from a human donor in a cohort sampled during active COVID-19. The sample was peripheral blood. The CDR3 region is CASSIDRGAEAFF. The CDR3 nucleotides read TGTGCCAGTAGTATTGACAGGGGCGCTGAAGCTTTCTTT.